The text below deals with one T cell receptor beta chain. This sample stems from a study of control samples from healthy donors and cancer patients. The CDR3 loop spans 14 amino acids. The germline CDR1 and CDR2 sequences are MGHDK and SYGVNS. J gave up 5 bases and V 6 bases, and 3 bases lay outside the gene matches. Method: immunoSEQ multiplex PCR; TCRdb's copy keeps in-frame clones and lacks some. The data show roughly 95,000 clones, with just over 90% seen just once and around 1% held by the top ten. The source is a woman under 40 in good health. The sequenced sample consisted of blood. J is TRBJ2-1 and V is TRBV25-1, with 11 bases matching TRBD2. The CDR3 DNA sequence: TGTGCCAGCAGGACTAGCGGGATGAACAATGAGCAGTTCTTC. Translating gives CASRTSGMNNEQFF.